A selection of T cell receptor beta chains follows, all from one sample in a study of T cell repertoires in cytomegalovirus infection. TCRdb reprocessed the reads via MiXCR and lists one record per CDR3 protein. The data show about 210,000 distinct CDR3 sequences, with about 7% seen just once and about 6.5% held by the top ten. Sequenced sample: PBMCs. The receptors stem from a human donor in good health (CMV status not recorded). Some clones in this sample may be carry-over from other donors' samples. Both conserved end residues are part of each CDR3. The D gene is left open where the match is weak. The size field is filled for only some rows; it gives once, few, many or a size class.

J gene | clone size | V gene | D gene | CDR3 protein | CDR3 DNA
TRBJ2-7 | many | TRBV4-1 | NA | CASSQDHGGSYEQYF | TGCGCCAGCAGCCAAGATCATGGCGGTAGCTACGAGCAGTACTTC
TRBJ2-1 | many | TRBV3-1 | NA | CASSQEPGDRYNEQFF | TGTGCCAGCAGCCAAGAACCGGGGGACCGATACAATGAGCAGTTCTTC
TRBJ1-1 | many | TRBV28 | TRBD1 | CASSLGAGGTEAFF | TGTGCCAGCAGTTTAGGGGCAGGGGGCACTGAAGCTTTCTTT
TRBJ2-2 | many | TRBV15 | NA | CATSRYRGSGELFF | TGTGCCACCAGCAGATATAGGGGGTCCGGGGAGCTGTTTTTT
TRBJ1-2 | many | TRBV28 | TRBD1 | CASTSPGQGAKGYTF | TGTGCCAGCACGTCCCCGGGACAGGGGGCGAAGGGCTACACCTTC
TRBJ2-1 | many | TRBV7-9 | TRBD2 | CASSLASGGDNEQFF | TGTGCCAGCAGCTTAGCTAGCGGGGGAGACAATGAGCAGTTCTTC
TRBJ2-3 | many | TRBV20-1 | TRBD2 | CSARGLAGSSLRGTTDTQYF | TGCAGTGCTAGGGGACTAGCGGGATCGTCACTGAGGGGCACCACAGATACGCAGTATTTT
TRBJ2-7 | many | TRBV28 | NA | CASSSSILPSYEQYF | TGTGCCAGCAGCTCATCAATACTCCCATCCTACGAGCAGTACTTC
TRBJ2-1 | many | TRBV20-1 | NA | CSARPGAYNEQFF | TGCAGTGCTAGACCCGGGGCCTACAATGAGCAGTTCTTC
TRBJ1-1 | many | TRBV12-3/TRBV12-4 | NA | CASSIGEVENTEAFF | TGTGCCAGCAGCATCGGTGAGGTAGAGAACACTGAAGCTTTCTTT
TRBJ2-7 | many | TRBV14 | NA | CASSQDRGGFLPYEQYF | TGTGCCAGCAGCCAAGATCGAGGTGGCTTCCTTCCCTACGAGCAGTACTTC
TRBJ2-1 | NA | TRBV6-2/TRBV6-3 | NA | CASLRGGPSSYNEQFF | TGTGCCAGCTTGAGGGGGGGCCCGAGCTCCTACAATGAGCAGTTCTTC
TRBJ2-1 | many | TRBV9 | NA | CASRPGTFGEQFF | TGTGCCAGCAGGCCCGGGACCTTTGGTGAGCAGTTCTTC
TRBJ2-3 | many | TRBV12-3/TRBV12-4 | NA | CASSELSGGRWTDTQYF | TGTGCCAGCAGTGAATTATCCGGGGGGCGCTGGACAGATACGCAGTATTTT
TRBJ2-5 | few | TRBV3-1 | TRBD1 | CASSPTGTAGETQYF | TGTGCCAGCAGCCCGACCGGGACAGCAGGGGAGACCCAGTACTTC
TRBJ2-3 | many | TRBV11-3 | NA | CASSQGRTPYTDTQYF | TGTGCCAGCAGCCAGGGTCGGACTCCTTACACAGATACGCAGTATTTT
TRBJ2-7 | once | TRBV2 | NA | CASSGPTDGSYEQYF | TGTGCCAGCAGTGGCCCCACGGACGGCTCCTACGAGCAGTACTTC
TRBJ1-1 | many | TRBV5-6 | NA | CASSLVDSQISAFF | TGTGCCAGCAGCTTGGTGGACAGCCAGATCTCAGCTTTCTTT
TRBJ2-1 | many | TRBV7-2 | TRBD2 | CASSPSSGAGGREQFF | TGTGCCAGCAGCCCGTCGAGTGGAGCGGGGGGCAGGGAGCAGTTCTTC
TRBJ2-5 | NA | TRBV14 | NA | CASSQIPAPETQYF | TGTGCCAGCAGCCAAATTCCGGCCCCGGAGACCCAGTACTTC
TRBJ1-2 | many | TRBV19 | TRBD1 | CASSSGTGGSGGYTF | TGTGCCAGTAGTTCCGGGACAGGGGGGTCCGGCGGCTACACCTTC
TRBJ1-2 | once | TRBV19 | NA | CASSMSTTSRNGYGYTF | TGTGCCAGTAGTATGAGTACGACATCAAGGAACGGATATGGCTACACCTTC
TRBJ2-1 | many | TRBV20-1 | NA | CSAGQGDEQFF | TGCAGTGCTGGCCAGGGAGACGAGCAGTTCTTC
TRBJ2-7 | NA | TRBV30 | NA | CAWSEYGRDKLYF | TGTGCCTGGAGTGAATATGGGAGGGACAAACTGTACTTC
TRBJ1-1 | few | TRBV7-9 | NA | CASSLTQGNTEAFF | TGTGCCAGCAGCCTAACTCAGGGGAACACTGAAGCTTTCTTT
TRBJ2-1 | many | TRBV20-1 | TRBD2 | CSARDQTSGAYNEQFF | TGCAGTGCTAGAGATCAGACTAGCGGGGCCTACAATGAGCAGTTCTTC
TRBJ1-2 | many | TRBV10-3 | TRBD1 | CATWTGAYGYTF | TGTGCCACTTGGACAGGTGCCTATGGCTACACCTTC
TRBJ1-2 | many | TRBV20-1 | TRBD1 | CSARDQGGAAGYTF | TGCAGTGCTAGAGATCAGGGGGGGGCGGCTGGCTACACCTTC
TRBJ1-1 | many | TRBV7-2 | NA | CASSNKRNTEAFF | TGTGCCAGCAGCAATAAGAGGAACACTGAAGCTTTCTTT
TRBJ1-6 | many | TRBV7-2 | NA | CASTSWGSNNSPLHF | TGTGCCAGCACCTCTTGGGGCTCAAATAATTCACCCCTCCACTTT
TRBJ1-1 | many | TRBV7-2 | NA | CASSLRPGAPTEAFF | TGTGCCAGCAGCTTACGGCCGGGGGCGCCCACTGAAGCTTTCTTT
TRBJ1-1 | NA | TRBV20-1 | TRBD1 | CSAIPCDRGLTEACF | TGCAGTGCTATCCCCTGTGACAGGGGGCTGACTGAAGCTTGCTTT